The entry below describes one T cell receptor (beta chain). No antigen is known for it. This sample is part of a study of cytomegalovirus exposure and HLA in healthy donors (dated by TCRdb to the late 2010s). Notes on the research overall: An earlier analysis of some 600 of the donors reported 276 Gb of sequence data and approximately 120 million unique TCR beta sequences obtained from about 200 million T cells. The later analysis used no new phenotypic data to find candidate immune exposures, relying instead on TCR beta sequences and their occurrence across donors. To predict cytomegalovirus infection status, the study combined high-throughput TCR immunosequencing, statistical association of individual TCRs with disease status, and machine learning. Besides the first cohort of 550 to 750 subjects, a separate validation cohort made up of over a hundred different subjects was used. An earlier analysis of nearly 600 of the donors applied high-throughput TCR beta sequencing to assess whether each TCR beta V gene segment acted as functional or pseudogenic. The study aimed to test whether cataloging public T cell receptors could reveal signatures of past pathogen exposure. All discovery cohort repertoires had been generated using a single sequencing platform. Both class I and class II loci were covered by HLA typing, at four-digit resolution. Donor age, sex, ethnicity and CMV serostatus were compiled alongside the repertoire data. Of the roughly 400 genotyped donors, 65% to 90% fell in the genetic ancestry cluster associated with self-reported Caucasian donors. Roughly 5 DR-DQ haplotypes were treated as single units for association and clustering because of strong linkage in the cohort. Among about 410 genotyped donors of the cohort, an average of approximately 240,000 unique TCR beta nucleotide sequences was sequenced per donor, of which about 19% were non-productive. A later analysis re-examined previously published TCR beta repertoires from 610 or so donors and added high-resolution HLA genotyping to investigate patterns of TCR occurrence. The number of typed donors differed by locus: about 620-640 for A, B, C, DRB1 and DQB1; 522 for DQA1; around 610 for DPA1; and some 430 for DPB1. The study used immunosequencing to profile the T cell repertoires of several hundred subjects and linked those repertoires to cytomegalovirus serostatus. A later genetic analysis used genome-wide SNP genotypes for about 65% of the 666 donors, treating that subset as a discovery cohort. Roughly 310 gigabases of sequencing data and 78 million or so unique TCR sequences were included in an early release covering roughly 600 HLA-typed donors.

The germline V end is reduced by 4 bases and the J end by 6 bases; junction bases left unmatched: 6. Counted from cysteine to phenylalanine, this CDR3 has 14 amino acids. The read is trimmed to its CDR3 DNA, 42 bases read in frame from base 1. The germline V gene encodes CDR1 SGHRS and CDR2 YFSETQ. The method behind the library was the immunoSEQ multiplex PCR assay. The multiplex PCR relied on a mix of 60 forward primers for TCR Vbeta segments and 13 reverse primers for TCR Jbeta segments. The CDR3 region of rearranged TCR beta genes was amplified from genomic DNA with a multiplex PCR assay. The Illumina HiSeq System was used to sequence the amplified TCR beta libraries as 87-base-pair reads. From the authors' description of their analysis: A later analysis tallied 75 million to 85 million unique TCR beta chains across the 640 or so repertoires, and some 10 million of those chains were shared by two or more donors. Raw reads were error-corrected and collapsed into unique sequences by a nearest-neighbor algorithm in which closely related sequences were merged to remove PCR and sequencing errors. V, D and J gene segments were assigned by aligning CDR3 sequences to IMGT reference sequences. For a sequence to be retained, a match of at least six nucleotides was required to both a V gene segment and a J gene segment. A rearrangement counted as productive if the CDR3 had no stop codons and remained in frame with V and J, and every other rearrangement counted as non-productive. CDR3 was defined by IMGT convention, running from the second conserved V-encoded cysteine to the conserved J-encoded phenylalanine. The earlier analysis of about 590 of the donors excluded sequences that lacked an unambiguous match to a single V gene segment. In an earlier analysis of some 590 of the donors, V segments were called functional above 56.7% productive rearrangements and were called segregating when the between-donor standard deviation exceeded 5%. A statistical classification framework was built for diagnosing cytomegalovirus status from the catalog of TCR beta chain sequences. In a later analysis, TCR nucleotide sequences were compared against IMGT/GENE-DB human TR gene sequences so that V and J genes could be assigned. A later analysis assigned CDR3 sequences and most-parsimonious VDJ recombination scenarios with the TCRdist pipeline. In a later analysis, every TCR beta chain was defined by the combination of its CDR3 amino acid sequence and its V-gene family, and reads without a unique V-gene family were dropped. To address suspected cross-contamination and a sequencing artifact, a later analysis removed roughly 580 highly shared, low-generation-probability nucleotide sequences. For each public chain, a later analysis derived a clonal expansion index from normalized ranks of inferred template counts within each repertoire. A later analysis computed generation probabilities with a VDJ recombination model fitted to out-of-frame rearrangements, and checked the results against IGoR. A later analysis scored TCR-TCR, TCR-HLA and TCR-CMV co-occurrence with hypergeometric tests, applying a repertoire-size bias correction to TCR pairs. To estimate false discovery rates, a later analysis permuted the HLA or CMV assignments 20 times. A later analysis grouped co-occurring TCRs with DBSCAN, adding TCRdist sequence similarity when clustering within HLA-allele-positive subsets. Repertoires with fewer than 30,000 or more than 120,000 public chains were left out of co-occurrence clustering, as were five repertoires with anomalous nucleotide sharing. TCRdb retrieved this table from immuneACCESS and kept in-frame rearrangements only. Not all clones are present; in checked studies, unresolved V genes account for under half, and no reason is known for the remainder. For V, J and clone size, that table is used; D and trimming come from the DNA. The table for this sample shows approximately 70,000 clones. Clones ranked in the top ten supply approximately 1.8% of the sample.

The cohort consisted of 666 healthy bone marrow donors. All cohort members were sampled while nominally healthy, although unrecorded immune exposures were likely present. The donor was CMV seronegative and was included in the group of a few hundred seronegative cohort members. A peripheral blood sample was provided by each donor, and peripheral blood mononuclear cells were used for TCR beta sequencing. Genomic DNA was extracted from the blood cell samples with the Qiagen DNeasy Blood Extraction Kit. What the study reported, not specific to this receptor: In a later analysis, TCR association rates were found to vary across HLA loci, with the most associated TCRs seen for DRB1 alleles and the fewest for HLA-C alleles. Because counts were too low, about 18 rarely observed V segments, including chromosome 9 orphons, were excluded from the earlier analysis of several hundred of the donors. Correlated functional status among segregating V segments might reflect linkage disequilibrium, but an unknown experimental factor could not be ruled out. Compared with equally common non-associated chains, HLA-associated TCR beta chains in a later analysis were more clonally expanded and had lower generation probabilities. The presence/absence analyses assumed that sequencing depth was roughly uniform across donors, and that assumption may not be true. In an earlier analysis of approximately 600 of the donors, most TCR beta V segments were observed in productive rearrangements about 90% or about 30% of the time, broadly matching IMGT annotations. A group of highly shared sequence variants was considered likely to be a technical artifact of the sequencing pipeline. V-gene and J-gene trimming of TCR beta chains was associated with a missense DCLRE1C variant in a later genetic analysis, and the association was replicated in an independent cohort. The authors suggested that the approach could potentially be extended to other disease states and immunological phenotypes. A later analysis reported that several top co-occurrence clusters appeared linked to parvovirus B19, influenza, CMV and Epstein-Barr virus. HLA typing was unavailable for some donors at each locus, so association tests used only the typed subset. Cytomegalovirus status was reported to be diagnosed by the classifier with high specificity and sensitivity in both the original and validation cohorts. This cohort had only TCR beta chains sequenced, and the lack of alpha or paired-chain data limited which features could be detected. The 87-base-pair reads could not distinguish some IMGT-functional V segments, including TRBV6-2 and TRBV6-3, so those segments were excluded. For the cohort, immune exposure information was limited to CMV serostatus. In a later genetic analysis, fewer N-insertions in productive TCRs were reported among donors in an Asian-associated ancestry cluster than the roughly 700-donor mean. A total of fewer than 200 TCR beta chains were listed by the study as associated with cytomegalovirus. Across donors, most TCR sequences were observed very rarely, whereas some public TCRs were present in many individuals. A few of the identified cytomegalovirus-associated TCR beta chains were confirmed in vitro to be specific for cytomegalovirus antigens. A further reported finding was that TCR beta sequences accurately predicted the HLA-A and HLA-B alleles for most subjects in the first cohort. Specific HLA alleles were associated with 15,000 to 20,000 TCR beta sequences at a false discovery rate of 0.05 in a later analysis. Assigning TCR associations to individual alleles was difficult when HLA alleles, especially DR and DQ, strongly co-occurred. In a later analysis, most CMV-associated TCR beta chains were found to appear HLA-restricted, with HLA associations seemingly driven largely by CMV exposure.

This clonotype was sampled from a woman aged 25 to 39 in good health and CMV-seronegative. The chain joins TRBV5-1 to TRBJ1-2, with 10 bases matching TRBD1. Sequenced input: PBMCs. The CDR3: CASSAGQGKDGYTF. The DNA sequence is given as TGCGCCAGCAGCGCGGGACAGGGGAAGGATGGCTACACCTTC.